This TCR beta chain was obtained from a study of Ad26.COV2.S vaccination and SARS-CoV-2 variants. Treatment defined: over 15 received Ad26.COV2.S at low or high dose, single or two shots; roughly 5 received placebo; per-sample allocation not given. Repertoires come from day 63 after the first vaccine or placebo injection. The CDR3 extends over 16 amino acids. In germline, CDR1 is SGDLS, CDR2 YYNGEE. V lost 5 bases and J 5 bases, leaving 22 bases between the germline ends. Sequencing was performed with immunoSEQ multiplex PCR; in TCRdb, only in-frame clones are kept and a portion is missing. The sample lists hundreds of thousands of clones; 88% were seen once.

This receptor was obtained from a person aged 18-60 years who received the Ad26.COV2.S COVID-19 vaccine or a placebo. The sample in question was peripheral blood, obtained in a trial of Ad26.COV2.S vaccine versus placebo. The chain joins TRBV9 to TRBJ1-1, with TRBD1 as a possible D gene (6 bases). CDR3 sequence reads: CASSADGGPIGTEAFF. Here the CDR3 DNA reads TGTGCCAGCAGTGCCGATGGGGGGCCTATTGGTACTGAAGCTTTCTTT.